This TCR beta chain was recovered during a study of CD8+ T cells in alopecia areata. The table lists this clone with a count of one. This CDR3 spans 15 amino acids. Germline lookup yields CDR1 MNHEY and CDR2 SMNVEV (reference sequence). Trimming took 5 bases from V and 1 from J, leaving 14 bases between them. Isolated RNA was reverse transcribed into cDNA used as the sequencing template. Method: immunoSEQ multiplex PCR; TCRdb's copy keeps in-frame clones and lacks some. The profile shows about 180,000 clones, around 64% of them singletons. Sequenced material: CD8+ T cells sorted from blood, taken at week 0. The V gene is TRBV27, the J gene TRBJ1-2; tentatively, D is TRBD1 (5 bases). The TCR sequence derives from a human donor with alopecia areata. CDR3 amino acids: CASSQTGTHNYGYTF. DNA of the CDR3: TGTGCCAGCAGTCAGACCGGGACCCATAACTATGGCTACACCTTC.